This T cell receptor (beta chain) was sequenced during a study of CD8+ T cells in alopecia areata. Across the whole study: At a dose of 5 to 10 mg twice daily, oral tofacitinib was given to treated patients. The duration of tofacitinib was 6 to 18 months, with 6 months off drug afterward.

The table lists this clone with a count of one. Trimming at V came to 0 bases and at J to 4 bases, leaving 0 bases not matched to a gene. CDR1 SGHRS and CDR2 YFSETQ come from the germline V gene. This CDR3 is 15 amino acids long. RNA was isolated and reverse transcribed to cDNA, the sequencing template. Profiling relied on immunoSEQ multiplex PCR, and the TCRdb table lists in-frame clones only, not all of them. In the table there are some 120,000 clones, 58% of which are singletons. The starting material was CD4+ T cells sorted from blood, obtained at week 0. The rearrangement joins TRBV5-1 to TRBJ2-5; TRBD2 matches at 13 bases. This sequence was found in a human donor with alopecia areata. The DNA of the CDR3 is TGCGCCAGCAGCTTGGGACTAGCGGGAGGAGAGACCCAGTACTTC. Translated: CASSLGLAGGETQYF.